The source of this T cell receptor (beta chain) is a study of cytotoxic CD8 clonotypes in ibrutinib-treated CLL. Study-wide background: In all, about a dozen patients were relapsed/refractory, approximately 16 were treatment-naive and approximately 17 were IGHV unmutated.

CDR3 length equals 20 residues. V was clipped by 5 bases and J by 0 bases; unmatched bases: 12. The V gene's germline CDR1 is SGDLS and CDR2 YYNGEE. With sequencing, the targeted depth ranged from 1 in 200,000 to 1 in 1 million T cells. The data were produced by immunoSEQ multiplex PCR, yet TCRdb's version contains in-frame clones alone and is incomplete. The sample has 20,000 to 30,000 clones; over 65% are singletons. The chain joins TRBV9 to TRBJ2-1; 15 bases agree with TRBD2. The sample in question was PBMCs, obtained after 12 months of ibrutinib treatment. The clonotype comes from a human donor with chronic lymphocytic leukemia. The CDR3 DNA follows: TGTGCCAGCAGTGAAAGCCCCGGGACTAGCGGGGGGAGCTCCTACAATGAGCAGTTCTTC. It encodes CASSESPGTSGGSSYNEQFF.